This T cell receptor (beta chain) derives from a study of beta chain features in type 1 diabetes. As for the study in general: When patients were set against healthy donors, age, gender and cell yields were similar.

General study findings and limits: In comparison with healthy donors, patients had naive, central memory and Treg TCRB repertoires that appeared more similar. A moderate, significant TCRB CDR3 shortening appeared in type 1 diabetes across four CD4+ subsets.

Expressed TCRB transcripts were sequenced, since all the RNA that had been isolated was reverse transcribed. Average read counts of stem cell-like memory T cell samples were some 990,000. Here immunoSEQ multiplex PCR was the method, and the copy in TCRdb shows in-frame clones only, minus some. Among more than 25,000 clones listed, roughly half were seen once. The CDR3 is 15 amino acids. Between the trimmed V and J ends, which lost 4 bases and 1 base, there was a span of 15 bases. Germline assignment: CDR1 SGHNT and CDR2 YYREEE (reference sequence). A word on this clone: Its target is unknown.

The clonotype comes from a man aged 25 to 45 with type 1 diabetes. Sequencing was done on a sample of stem cell memory CD4+ T cells from blood. The chain couples TRBV5-4 to TRBJ2-7; tentative D call: TRBD1 (7 bases). The CDR3 DNA sequence: TGTGCCAGCAGCCCCGGAGGGGGCCGGTCCTACGAGCAGTACTTC. This translates into CASSPGGGRSYEQYF.